Listed below are T cell receptor beta chains from one sample, sequenced in a study of blood T cell repertoires in COVID-19. TCRdb's copy holds only in-frame clones and misses some; the assay was immunoSEQ multiplex PCR. Of fewer than 700,000 clones listed, roughly nine tenths are singletons. The specimen sequenced was peripheral blood. The receptor set was obtained from a woman aged 45-59 years with COVID-19, enrolled during active disease. CDR3s include the opening cysteine and the closing phenylalanine or tryptophan. A D gene is named only where the DNA matches it firmly. Clone size is shown for a subset of rows, as once, few, many or a class of expanded clone.

j_call | v_call | clone_size | d_call | cdr3_nt | cdr3_aa
TRBJ2-7 | TRBV7-9 | - | TRBD1 | TGTGCCAGCAGCTCCGGGACAGGGAATTACGAGCAGTACTTC | CASSSGTGNYEQYF
TRBJ2-7 | TRBV10-3 | - | - | TGTGCCATCAGTGCTCGACGAGGGGACATCGGTTACGAGCAGTACTTC | CAISARRGDIGYEQYF
TRBJ2-3 | TRBV30 | - | - | TGTGCCTGGAGTAGGAGGGGCCCAGATACGCAGTATTTT | CAWSRRGPDTQYF
TRBJ1-4 | TRBV7-9 | - | TRBD1 | TGTGCCAGCAGCCTACAGGGGAAACTAGATGGGCGGGAAAAACTGTTTTTT | CASSLQGKLDGREKLFF
TRBJ1-1 | TRBV5-1 | - | - | TGCGCCAGCAGCTTATCGGGGATGAACACTGAAGCTTTCTTT | CASSLSGMNTEAFF
TRBJ2-7 | TRBV6-1 | - | - | TGTGCCAGCAGTTGGGGCAATGTAAACGAGCAGTACTTC | CASSWGNVNEQYF
TRBJ1-6 | TRBV6-1 | few | - | TGTGCCAGCAGTGAAGTTTCAGATTATTCACCCCTCCACTTT | CASSEVSDYSPLHF
TRBJ1-2 | TRBV11-2 | - | - | TGTGCCAGCAGCCCCTCCCGCTGGGCTCGTGGCTACACCTTC | CASSPSRWARGYTF
TRBJ2-7 | TRBV4-1 | - | TRBD2 | TGCGCCAGCAGCCTTAGTAGCGGGAACTCCTACGAGCAGTACTTC | CASSLSSGNSYEQYF
TRBJ1-6 | TRBV18 | - | TRBD1 | TGTGCCAGCTCGTCAGGACAGGGCGGTAGTTCACCCCTCCACTTT | CASSSGQGGSSPLHF
TRBJ1-1 | TRBV7-2 | - | - | TGTGCCAGCAGCTTAGGGCACGGAGATGAAGCTTTCTTT | CASSLGHGDEAFF
TRBJ1-1 | TRBV2 | - | - | TGTGCCAGCAGTGAGTTTTCGGCGGTGAGGCGAGTGGCTTTCTTT | CASSEFSAVRRVAFF
TRBJ1-2 | TRBV15 | once | - | TGTGCCACCAGCAGACAGCGAAACTATGGCTACACCTTC | CATSRQRNYGYTF
TRBJ2-1 | TRBV19 | - | TRBD2 | TGTGCCACCAGAGAGCGGGGGGGGGATGAGCAGTTCTTC | CATRERGGDEQFF
TRBJ1-2 | TRBV28 | - | - | TGTGCCACCGCGACAGGTGCTGACTATGGCTACACCTTC | CATATGADYGYTF
TRBJ1-3 | TRBV10-3 | - | TRBD1 | TGTGCCATCAGTCAGGGACAGTCTGGAAACACCATATATTTT | CAISQGQSGNTIYF
TRBJ2-7 | TRBV19 | - | TRBD1 | TGTGCCAGTAGCCGGTCAGGGGGCAGCCCCTACGAGCAGTACTTC | CASSRSGGSPYEQYF
TRBJ2-1 | TRBV28 | - | TRBD2 | TGTGCCAGCAGTCTGACTAGCGGGGGCCCGATGGAGCAGTTCTTC | CASSLTSGGPMEQFF
TRBJ1-1 | TRBV5-1 | - | - | TGCGCCAGCAGCCTGCTGGGAGGTCTTATGGCTGAAGCTTTCTTT | CASSLLGGLMAEAFF
TRBJ1-2 | TRBV9 | - | - | TGTGCCAGCAGCGTAGAACAGTCCTATGGCTACACCTTC | CASSVEQSYGYTF
TRBJ1-2 | TRBV4-1 | - | - | TGCGCCAGCAGCCAAGTCTGGGCCCAGGGCTCTGGCTACACCTTC | CASSQVWAQGSGYTF
TRBJ1-3 | TRBV4-1 | - | TRBD1 | TGCGCCAGCAACCAAGGGACAGGGGTAGGAAACACCATATATTTT | CASNQGTGVGNTIYF
TRBJ2-7 | TRBV28 | - | - | TGTGCCAGCAGTTTCCAGGGCCCCTACGAGCAGTACTTC | CASSFQGPYEQYF
TRBJ1-4 | TRBV6-5 | - | - | TGTGCCAGCAGGAGACAGGTGGCTGGTGAAAAACTGTTTTTT | CASRRQVAGEKLFF
TRBJ1-2 | TRBV5-1 | - | - | TGCGCCAGCAGCCTCGGAGGCGGGGACGGCTACACCTTC | CASSLGGGDGYTF
TRBJ1-5 | TRBV11-2 | - | - | TGTGCCAGCAGCTCTAATCAGCCCCAGCATTTT | CASSSNQPQHF